This entry lists 21 T cell receptor beta chains sequenced from one sample in a study of control samples from healthy donors and cancer patients. Assay: immunoSEQ multiplex PCR; the TCRdb copy retains only in-frame clones and omits some. The table has over 75,000 clones, around 81% seen once. Source material: blood. The receptors originated from a man aged 25-40 years in good health.

This chain joins TRBV5-1 and TRBJ1-1, with D possibly being TRBD1 (6 bases). Looked up from germline, CDR1 is SGHRS and CDR2 is YFSETQ. Trimming took off 5 bases at V and 5 bases at J, with 19 bases between the two ends. This CDR3 is 15 amino acids long. The CDR3 sequence is CASRRDRPAITEAFF. CDR3 sequence (DNA): TGCGCCAGCAGGCGCGACAGGCCAGCGATTACTGAAGCTTTCTTT.

The chain links TRBV30 to TRBJ2-5, with 7 positions matching TRBD1. The CDR3 consists of 13 residues. Germline lookup yields CDR1 GTSNPN and CDR2 SVGIG (reference sequence). Germline trimming cut 3 bases from V and 4 bases from J; bases unmatched to any gene: 5. DNA for the CDR3: TGTGCCTGGAGCCGACAGGGTGGAGAGACCCAGTACTTC. It codes for CAWSRQGGETQYF.

J is TRBJ1-1 and V is TRBV19; no definite D call. The length of the CDR3 is 16 residues. Germline values: CDR1 LNHDA, CDR2 SQIVND (reference sequence). V was clipped by 3 bases and J by 0 bases, with 14 bases between them. The CDR3 sequence: CASSMASLNLNTEAFF. CDR3 sequence (DNA): TGTGCCAGTAGTATGGCCAGCCTGAACCTGAACACTGAAGCTTTCTTT.

The CDR3 DNA is TGTGCCAGCAGTTACTCTTCAGGTGTGAACACTGAAGCTTTCTTT. Encoded protein: CASSYSSGVNTEAFF. The rearrangement uses TRBV6-6 and TRBJ1-1; no clear D. Trimming stripped 0 bases from V and 0 bases from J, with 8 bases between. This CDR3 contains 15 residues. Germline V lookup: CDR1 MNHNY, CDR2 SVGAGI (reference sequence).

This clone was recorded only once. At the DNA level, this CDR3 is encoded by other sequences in the same sample as well. The rearrangement links TRBV6-5 to TRBJ1-5; TRBD1 matches 7 bases. Trimming cost V 0 bases and J 1 base; bases outside gene matches: 0. Germline V gene data show CDR1 as MNHEY and CDR2 as SVGAGI. The CDR3 runs 15 residues. CDR3 in amino acids: CASSYSQGSNQPQHF. The CDR3 region has the DNA TGTGCCAGCAGTTACTCACAGGGGAGCAATCAGCCCCAGCATTTT.

The V gene is TRBV3-1 (or the pseudogene TRBV3-2), the J gene TRBJ1-3, with TRBD1 matching over 9 bases. The germline V gene encodes CDR1 LGHDT and CDR2 YNNKEL (reference sequence). CDR3 length: 15 amino acids. The J segment lost 2 bases and the V segment lost 6 bases, leaving 5 bases of the junction unmatched. The DNA of the CDR3 is TGTGCCAGCAGAGGGACAGGGCCTCCTGGAAACACCATATATTTT. Residues: CASRGTGPPGNTIYF.

Only one count was recorded for this clone. This sample includes further DNA sequences coding for the same CDR3. The chain employs TRBV6-5 and TRBJ2-3, with 13 positions matching TRBD2. The CDR3 loop spans 13 amino acids. The ends lost 9 bases at V and 5 bases at J; junction bases unmatched: 2. In germline, CDR1 is MNHEY, CDR2 SVGAGI. CDR3 in DNA: TGTGCCAGTAGGACTAGCGGGGGAGATACGCAGTATTTT. Its protein is CASRTSGGDTQYF.

The rearrangement links TRBV6-6 to TRBJ2-3; D ambiguous. Germline assignment: CDR1 MNHNY and CDR2 SVGAGI (reference sequence). CDR3 length equals 11 residues. The V end was cut by 1 base, the J end by 6 bases, with 2 bases between. The CDR3 sequence is CASSYLDTQYF. The CDR3 nucleotides are TGTGCCAGCAGTTACTTGGATACGCAGTATTTT.

The chain carries TRBV5-6 and TRBJ2-7; 12 bases are shared with TRBD1. The CDR3 length is 16 residues. V trimming: 4 bases; J trimming: 4 bases; junction bases outside the gene matches: 9. Germline CDR1 SGHDT, CDR2 YYEEEE. The CDR3 loop reads CASSLPGTGGIYEQYF. The CDR3 DNA reads TGTGCCAGCAGCCTACCGGGGACAGGGGGCATATACGAGCAGTACTTC.

To note about this clone: A junction end diverges from the germline sequence, so it may reflect a read error. Other DNA sequences within the sample encode an identical CDR3. The J gene is TRBJ1-1, the V gene TRBV7-2; D might be TRBD1 (5 bases). The germline gives CDR1 SGHTA, CDR2 FQGNSA. The CDR3 is 13 amino acids. The CDR3 sequence is CASSSGVNTEAFF. In nucleotides, the CDR3 is TGTGCCAGCAGTTCGGGGGTTAACACTGAAGCCTTCTTT.

This clone was observed a single time. The CDR3 sequence is CASNGGNTEAFF. The CDR3 region has the DNA TGTGCCAGCAATGGCGGGAACACTGAAGCTTTCTTT. This chain connects TRBV11-2 to TRBJ1-1, with no clear D. The CDR3 contains 12 residues. Trimming cost V 7 bases and J 1 base, with 7 bases left between them. The germline V gene has CDR1 SGHAT and CDR2 FQNNGV.

The chain links TRBV5-1 to TRBJ2-7, with 7 bases fitting TRBD1. The germline gives CDR1 SGHRS, CDR2 YFSETQ. Trimming cost V 3 bases and J 3 bases; bases outside gene matches: 6. This CDR3 is 14 amino acids long. CDR3 protein: CASSWGDRDYEQYF. Here the CDR3 DNA reads TGCGCCAGCAGCTGGGGCGACAGGGACTACGAGCAGTACTTC.

This clone was counted between two and nine times. Other DNA sequences in the same sample also yield this CDR3. This chain's CDR3 is CASSVVSGANVLTF. The CDR3 DNA sequence: TGTGCCAGCAGCGTAGTGTCTGGGGCCAACGTCCTGACTTTC. J is TRBJ2-6 and V is TRBV9; no definite D call. Deletions cut 0 bases from V and 1 base from J, with 2 bases between. This CDR3 contains 14 residues. Germline V gene sequence: CDR1 SGDLS, CDR2 YYNGEE.

The chain links TRBV18 to TRBJ1-5; D is undetermined. The CDR3 contains 13 residues. Trimming took 4 bases from V and 3 from J, leaving 7 bases between them. CDR1 KGHSH and CDR2 LQKENI come from the germline V gene. The CDR3 region is CASSREVNQPQHF. In DNA, the CDR3 is TGTGCCAGCTCACGAGAGGTCAATCAGCCCCAGCATTTT.

This clone showed up just a few times. The chain employs TRBV7-3 and TRBJ2-1; either TRBD1 or TRBD2 may supply D (6 bases each). Germline V gives CDR1 SGHTA, CDR2 FQGTGA. CDR3 length: 15 amino acids. V lost 0 bases, J lost 3 bases, and 9 bases lay in between. CDR3 residues: CASSLTGGVYNEQFF. In DNA, the CDR3 is TGTGCCAGCAGCTTAACGGGGGGCGTCTACAATGAGCAGTTCTTC.

J is TRBJ1-1 and V is TRBV15; 11 bases match TRBD1. Unmatched junction bases numbered 14, after V lost 3 bases and J lost 5 bases. Germline-derived CDR1 and CDR2 are LNHNV and YYDKDF (reference sequence). This CDR3 contains 18 residues. The CDR3 loop reads CATSRGVGTGGARTEAFF. The CDR3 DNA follows: TGTGCCACCAGCAGGGGGGTAGGGACAGGGGGTGCGAGGACTGAAGCTTTCTTT. Based on the CDR3 plus reference TRBV15 and TRBJ1-1, the full variable domain is DAMVIQNPRYQVTQFGKPVTLSCSQTLNHNVMYWYQQKSSQAPKLLFHYYDKDFNNEADTPDNFQSRRPNTSFCFLDIRSPGLGDTAMYLCATSRGVGTGGARTEAFFGQGTRLTVV.

The rearrangement joins TRBV7-2 to TRBJ1-4; possible D gene TRBD1, 6 bases. CDR3 length: 15 amino acids. The ends were cut back, 2 bases at V and 3 bases at J, with 10 bases in the middle. Germline CDR1 reads SGHTA; CDR2 reads FQGNSA. CDR3 sequence reads: CASSLYREPNEKLFF. CDR3 coding DNA: TGTGCCAGCAGCTTATACAGGGAGCCTAATGAAAAACTGTTTTTT.

This clone was seen just once. The V and J genes are TRBV28 and TRBJ2-6, with TRBD2 identical over 11 bases. V lost 4 bases and J lost 0; bases outside the gene matches: 2. CDR3 length equals 17 residues. Germline CDR1 MDHEN, CDR2 SYDVKM. The CDR3 protein is CASSSGTSGSGANVLTF. The CDR3 DNA reads as TGTGCCAGCAGTTCCGGGACTAGCGGCTCTGGGGCCAACGTCCTGACTTTC.

This clone was seen a few times. The J gene is TRBJ1-6, the V gene TRBV15; D is ambiguous. This CDR3 is 18 amino acids long. The germline CDR1 and CDR2 sequences are LNHNV and YYDKDF (reference sequence). Deletions cut 1 base from V and 4 bases from J, with 17 bases between. The CDR3, as DNA: TGTGCCACCAGCAGAGGTGGGAGAGAAGGCCTTTATAATTCACCCCTCCACTTT. It codes for CATSRGGREGLYNSPLHF.

This chain connects TRBV21-1 to TRBJ1-1; TRBD1 is the table's D call, not checked against the DNA. TRBV21-1 has pseudogene status. The CDR3 contains 18 residues. CDR3 DNA: TGTGCCAGCAGCAAAGAGGGACAGGTTACCGGGGGGAACACTGAAGCTTTCTTT. Protein product: CASSKEGQVTGGNTEAFF.

The chain links TRBV11-3 to TRBJ1-1; D uncertain. CDR1 and CDR2 from the germline V gene are SGHNT and YENEEA. The CDR3 is made up of 14 amino acids. V lost 2 bases to trimming and J lost 4 bases, with 11 bases between them. In DNA, the CDR3 is TGTGCCAGCAGCTTATATGGAAAACGCACTGAAGCTTTCTTT. This gives the protein CASSLYGKRTEAFF.